What follows are 27 T cell receptor beta chains derived from one specimen sequenced in a study of blood T cell repertoires in COVID-19. Clones were read by immunoSEQ multiplex PCR, and TCRdb kept only the in-frame ones, dropping some. This table has about 100,000 clones, approximately 81% appearing once. Sequenced material: peripheral blood. These TCRs come from a human donor in a cohort sampled during active COVID-19.

The chain is built from TRBV10-3 and TRBJ2-7; 9 bases match TRBD1. This CDR3 contains 14 residues. Per germline, CDR1 ENHRY and CDR2 SYGVKD. J gave up 5 bases and V 8 bases, and 10 bases lay outside the gene matches. CDR3 sequence reads: CAIGGTGSQNEQYF. The CDR3 DNA follows: TGTGCCATCGGGGGGACAGGGTCTCAGAACGAGCAGTACTTC.

The CDR3 DNA reads TGTGCCAGCAGTTACTATCGTCTGGCGGACAACGTCCTGACTTTC. Translated: CASSYYRLADNVLTF. The V gene is TRBV6-6, the J gene TRBJ2-6; D not certain. The CDR3 loop spans 15 amino acids. The V gene lost 1 base and the J gene lost 9 bases, with 13 bases spanning the gap. The germline V gene has CDR1 MNHNY and CDR2 SVGAGI (reference sequence).

The chain is built from TRBV5-4 and TRBJ2-2; D ambiguous. CDR3 length: 14 amino acids. Germline CDR1 is SGHNT and CDR2 is YYREEE (reference sequence). V lost 0 bases and J 4 bases, leaving 7 bases between the germline ends. The DNA of the CDR3 is TGTGCCAGCAGCTTGGTCTCGGGCACCGGGGAGCTGTTTTTT. It specifies CASSLVSGTGELFF.

This chain connects TRBV19 to TRBJ1-4; D is unresolved. Germline V gene sequence: CDR1 LNHDA, CDR2 SQIVND (reference sequence). The V and J ends lost 7 bases and 0 bases respectively, with 12 bases between them. The length of the CDR3 is 15 residues. Written as DNA, the CDR3 is TGTGCCAGTACTACCGGACTTGCAACTAATGAAAAACTGTTTTTT. It yields the protein CASTTGLATNEKLFF.

CDR3 sequence: CASSSRDTQYF. The CDR3 DNA follows: TGTGCCAGCAGCTCCCGAGATACGCAGTATTTT. V and J are TRBV7-9 and TRBJ2-3; no clear D gene. The CDR3 is 11 amino acids. Germline V gene lookup returns CDR1 SEHNR and CDR2 FQNEAQ (reference sequence). V was clipped by 4 bases and J by 5 bases, with 4 bases between them.

This chain links TRBV2 with TRBJ1-2; D might be TRBD1 (6 bases). The V gene lost 2 bases and the J gene lost 8 bases, with 12 bases spanning the gap. CDR1 SNHLY and CDR2 FYNNEI come from the germline V gene. CDR3 length equals 13 residues. CDR3 loop: CASSERGARGYTF. For the CDR3, the DNA is TGTGCCAGCAGTGAACGGGGGGCTAGAGGCTACACCTTC.

In this sample, this clone turned up a few times. The chain has TRBV2 and TRBJ1-3; the D gene is possibly TRBD1 (6 bases). CDR1 and CDR2 (germline): SNHLY, FYNNEI. The CDR3 spans 15 residues. V was clipped by 7 bases and J by 0 bases, with 13 bases between them. This CDR3 reads CASTLTGPSGNTIYF. The CDR3 DNA sequence: TGTGCCAGCACTTTAACAGGGCCCTCTGGAAACACCATATATTTT.

This chain connects TRBV9 to TRBJ1-4; tentatively, D is TRBD1 (6 bases). Trimming left V 3 bases short and J 8 bases short, with 14 bases between. This CDR3 is 14 amino acids long. CDR1 is SGDLS and CDR2 is YYNGEE in the germline V gene. The CDR3 protein is CASSATGTWEKLFF. CDR3 in DNA: TGTGCCAGCAGCGCGACCGGGACATGGGAAAAACTGTTTTTT.

The rearrangement links TRBV10-2 to TRBJ2-1, with TRBD2 identical over 12 bases. This CDR3 spans 17 amino acids. From germline, CDR1 is WSHSY and CDR2 SAAADI. V gave up 5 bases and J gave up 7 bases; unmatched junction bases: 12. The CDR3 sequence: CASSLDATSGSNNEQFF. The CDR3 bases are TGCGCCAGCAGTCTAGACGCGACTAGCGGGAGTAATAATGAGCAGTTCTTC.

The chain couples TRBV7-9 to TRBJ2-1; 11 nucleotides line up with TRBD2. This CDR3 region has 18 residues. The J segment lost 5 bases and the V segment lost 1 base, leaving 10 bases of the junction unmatched. The germline V gene encodes CDR1 SEHNR and CDR2 FQNEAQ (reference sequence). The CDR3 spells CASSLGRLAGGINNEQFF. The CDR3 region has the DNA TGTGCCAGCAGCTTAGGTCGTCTAGCGGGAGGAATTAACAATGAGCAGTTCTTC.

The chain's CDR3 is CASSVGQGLGETQYF. The CDR3 nucleotides read TGTGCCAGCAGCGTAGGACAGGGCCTAGGAGAGACCCAGTACTTC. The chain combines TRBV9 with TRBJ2-5; 7 bases are shared with TRBD1. CDR3 length: 15 amino acids. Germline-derived CDR1 and CDR2 are SGDLS and YYNGEE. V shed 0 bases, J shed 4 bases, and the junction held 6 bases outside the gene matches.

The V gene is TRBV3-1 (or the pseudogene TRBV3-2), the J gene TRBJ1-5; tentatively, D is TRBD1 (5 bases). V was shortened by 2 bases and J by 3 bases, with 8 bases between the two germline ends. Germline CDR1 is LGHDT and CDR2 is YNNKEL (reference sequence). The CDR3 is made up of 14 amino acids. CDR3 residues: CASSQNGHNQPQHF. As DNA, the CDR3 is TGTGCCAGCAGCCAAAACGGACACAATCAGCCCCAGCATTTT.

J is TRBJ2-7 and V is TRBV7-9; D possibly corresponds to TRBD1 (6 bases). Germline CDR1 reads SEHNR; CDR2 reads FQNEAQ (reference sequence). The CDR3 runs 14 residues. Trimming removed 1 base at V and 3 bases at J, with 10 bases between. This CDR3 is CASSLGQGNYEQYF. DNA of the CDR3: TGTGCCAGCAGCTTAGGTCAGGGGAACTACGAGCAGTACTTC. The full variable domain, in which reference TRBV7-9 and TRBJ2-7 provide the parts outside the CDR3, is DTGVSQNPRHKITKRGQNVTFRCDPISEHNRLYWYRQTLGQGPEFLTYFQNEAQLEKSRLLSDRFSAERPKGSFSTLEIQRTEQGDSAMYLCASSLGQGNYEQYFGPGTRLTVT.

The rearrangement links TRBV18 to TRBJ1-5; the D gene is possibly TRBD1 (6 bases). CDR3 size: 16 residues. V was trimmed by 0 bases and J by 6 bases, leaving 15 bases between them. Germline values: CDR1 KGHSH, CDR2 LQKENI. The CDR3 DNA is TGTGCCAGCTCACCACCGGTCAGGGGAATCGCTCAGCCCCAGCATTTT. It encodes CASSPPVRGIAQPQHF. Supplemented by reference TRBV18 and TRBJ1-5, the full variable domain reads NAGVMQNPRHLVRRRGQEARLRCSPMKGHSHVYWYRQLPEEGLKFMVYLQKENIIDESGMPKERFSAEFPKEGPSILRIQQVVRGDSAAYFCASSPPVRGIAQPQHFGDGTRLSIL.

This sequence joins TRBV5-1 and TRBJ2-7; 9 nucleotides agree with TRBD1. The CDR3 is 14 residues long. Germline V gene sequence: CDR1 SGHRS, CDR2 YFSETQ. With 5 bases clipped from V and 2 bases from J, the junction kept 5 bases outside the gene matches. The CDR3 region is CASRMDRGPYEQYF. The CDR3 DNA sequence: TGCGCCAGCAGGATGGACAGGGGCCCCTACGAGCAGTACTTC. Full variable domain (outside the CDR3, taken from reference TRBV5-1 and TRBJ2-7): KAGVTQTPRYLIKTRGQQVTLSCSPISGHRSVSWYQQTPGQGLQFLFEYFSETQRNKGNFPGRFSGRQFSNSRSEMNVSTLELGDSALYLCASRMDRGPYEQYFGPGTRLTVT.

V gene TRBV2 combines with J gene TRBJ1-5, with no clear D. The CDR3 covers 12 residues. Germline CDR1 is SNHLY and CDR2 is FYNNEI. V was pared by 4 bases and J by 7 bases, with 8 bases between. The CDR3 region has the DNA TGTGCCAGCAGTGGGAGACTGCAGCCCCAGCATTTT. It specifies CASSGRLQPQHF.

The gene calls are TRBV7-8 and TRBJ2-1; no reliable D call. CDR1 SGHVS and CDR2 FQNEAQ come from the germline V gene. Trimming took off 1 base at V and 7 bases at J, with 5 bases between the two ends. The CDR3 consists of 12 residues. The CDR3 bases are TGTGCCAGCAGCTTAGTAGAGAATGAGCAGTTCTTC. Its protein product is CASSLVENEQFF.

The chain combines TRBV12-3 or TRBV12-4 with TRBJ2-2; a possible D gene is TRBD2 (5 bases). This CDR3 is 12 amino acids long. V was cut by 7 bases and J by 6 bases, with 9 bases left in between. In DNA form, the CDR3 reads TGTGCCAGCAAGAAGGGAGCCGGGGAGCTGTTTTTT. Translation gives CASKKGAGELFF.

As regards this clone: Distinct nucleotide sequences in the sample also encode this CDR3. The genes are TRBV19 and TRBJ1-2; D not resolved. The germline V and J ends were trimmed by 5 bases and 3 bases, with 7 bases remaining between them. Germline V CDR1 and CDR2: LNHDA, SQIVND (reference sequence). The CDR3 is 12 residues long. CDR3 sequence: CASSYRDYGYTF. The CDR3 DNA sequence: TGTGCCAGTAGTTATAGAGACTATGGCTACACCTTC.

The chain recombines TRBV6-2 or TRBV6-3 with TRBJ1-1; the D gene is possibly TRBD1 (6 bases). The CDR3 contains 17 residues. CDR1 and CDR2 from the germline V gene are MNHEY and SVGEGT. Trimming took off 4 bases at V and 1 base at J, with 19 bases between the two ends. CDR3 nucleotides: TGTGCCAGCAGTTTCCCTTGGGACAACAAACCGAACACTGAAGCTTTCTTT. Translating it yields CASSFPWDNKPNTEAFF.

This clone was detected a few times. The chain recombines TRBV7-9 with TRBJ1-5; the D gene is possibly TRBD1 (6 bases). Between the trimmed V and J ends, which lost 5 bases and 7 bases, there was a span of 15 bases. Per germline, CDR1 SEHNR and CDR2 FQNEAQ (reference sequence). CDR3 size: 14 residues. As DNA, the CDR3 is TGTGCCAGCAGCGAAGGGGGTTTTCGGCAGCCCCAGCATTTT. Its protein is CASSEGGFRQPQHF.

In its sample, this clone was seen a few times. The chain combines TRBV19 with TRBJ1-5; possible D gene TRBD1, 6 bases. This CDR3 is built from 16 residues. The germline CDR1 and CDR2 sequences are LNHDA and SQIVND (reference sequence). V was cut by 1 base and J by 3 bases, with 13 bases left in between. CDR3 in DNA: TGTGCCAGTAGTATAGGCCCAGGACAGATCAATCAGCCCCAGCATTTT. Amino acids: CASSIGPGQINQPQHF. Using reference TRBV19 and TRBJ1-5 for the parts outside the CDR3, the full variable domain is DGGITQSPKYLFRKEGQNVTLSCEQNLNHDAMYWYRQDPGQGLRLIYYSQIVNDFQKGDIAEGYSVSREKKESFPLTVTSAQKNPTAFYLCASSIGPGQINQPQHFGDGTRLSIL.

V is TRBV3-1 (or the pseudogene TRBV3-2) and J is TRBJ2-5; the D gene is possibly TRBD2 (5 bases). Trimming left V 4 bases short and J 1 base short, with 10 bases between. In germline, CDR1 is LGHDT, CDR2 YNNKEL (reference sequence). The length of the CDR3 is 14 residues. The CDR3 DNA reads TGTGCCAGCAGCCCTAGCTTATCCCAAGAGACCCAGTACTTC. Amino acids: CASSPSLSQETQYF.

J is TRBJ1-4 and V is TRBV7-7, with 8 positions matching TRBD1. Germline V gives CDR1 SSHAT, CDR2 FNYEAQ (reference sequence). This CDR3 is built from 20 residues. The J segment lost 10 bases and the V segment lost 3 bases, leaving 25 bases of the junction unmatched. CDR3 sequence reads: CASSFPRGQVGSGKIGKLFF. The DNA of the CDR3 is TGTGCCAGCAGCTTTCCCCGGGGACAGGTTGGTTCCGGGAAAATCGGAAAACTGTTTTTT.

This chain connects TRBV7-2 to TRBJ1-3, with D tentatively TRBD1 (5 bases). Germline-derived CDR1 and CDR2 are SGHTA and FQGNSA. This CDR3 has 15 residues. V was cut by 1 base and J by 0 bases, with 7 bases left in between. In nucleotides, the CDR3 is TGTGCCAGCAGCTTAGGACAGTTCTCTGGAAACACCATATATTTT. Encoded protein: CASSLGQFSGNTIYF.

The CDR3: CASSTRQGLRGYTF. CDR3 sequence (DNA): TGTGCCAGTAGTACCCGACAGGGGCTACGGGGCTACACCTTC. This chain uses TRBV19 with TRBJ1-2; TRBD1 agrees at 8 bases. V shed 4 bases and J 8 bases; nucleotides not matched to a gene: 9. CDR1 is LNHDA and CDR2 is SQIVND in the germline V gene (reference sequence). The CDR3 length is 14 residues.

V usage is TRBV4-1 and J usage is TRBJ1-1; D is uncertain. This CDR3 contains 12 residues. Germline assignment: CDR1 MGHRA and CDR2 YSYEKL. V lost 5 bases and J 1 base, leaving 5 bases between the germline ends. CDR3 bases: TGCGCCAGCAGCGGAGGGAACACTGAAGCTTTCTTT. Translated: CASSGGNTEAFF.